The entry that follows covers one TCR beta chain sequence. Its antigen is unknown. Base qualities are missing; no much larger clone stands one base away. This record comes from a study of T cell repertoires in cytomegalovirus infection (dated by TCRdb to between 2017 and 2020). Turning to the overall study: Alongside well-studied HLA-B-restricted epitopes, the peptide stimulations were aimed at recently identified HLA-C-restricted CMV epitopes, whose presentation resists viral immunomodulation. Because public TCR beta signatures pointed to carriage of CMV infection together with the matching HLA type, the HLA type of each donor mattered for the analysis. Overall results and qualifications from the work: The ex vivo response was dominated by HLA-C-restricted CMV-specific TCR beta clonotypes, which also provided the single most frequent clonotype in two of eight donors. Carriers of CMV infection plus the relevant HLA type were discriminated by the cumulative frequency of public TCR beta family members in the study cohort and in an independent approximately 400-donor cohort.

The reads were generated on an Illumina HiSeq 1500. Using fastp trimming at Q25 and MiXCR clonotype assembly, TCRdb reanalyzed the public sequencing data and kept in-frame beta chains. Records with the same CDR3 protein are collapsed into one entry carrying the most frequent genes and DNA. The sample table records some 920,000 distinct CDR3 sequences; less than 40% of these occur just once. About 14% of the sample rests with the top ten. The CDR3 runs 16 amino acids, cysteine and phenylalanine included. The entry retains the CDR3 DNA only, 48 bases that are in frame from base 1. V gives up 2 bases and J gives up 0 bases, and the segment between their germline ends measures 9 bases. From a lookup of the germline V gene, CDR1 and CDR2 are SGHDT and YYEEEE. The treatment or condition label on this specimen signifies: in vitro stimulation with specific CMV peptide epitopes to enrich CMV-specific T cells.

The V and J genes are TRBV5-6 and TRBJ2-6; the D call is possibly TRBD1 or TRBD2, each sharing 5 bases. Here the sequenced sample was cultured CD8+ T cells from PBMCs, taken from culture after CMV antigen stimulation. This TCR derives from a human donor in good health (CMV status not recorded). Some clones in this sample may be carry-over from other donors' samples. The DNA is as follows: TGTGCCAGCAGCTTCGGGGCGCCCTCTGGGGCCAACGTCCTGACTTTC. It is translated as CASSFGAPSGANVLTF.